This is a list of T cell receptor beta chains from one sample in a study of blood T cells in healthy people across ages. One entry per CDR3 protein results from TCRdb running MiXCR on the 5' RACE reads. The table includes 1.8 million or so distinct CDR3 sequences, about two fifths detected once. Source material: blood. The receptors shown here come from a human donor in good health. CDR3s include the opening cysteine and the closing phenylalanine or tryptophan. The D gene is left open where the match is weak. Size is stated for part of the rows, as once, few or many counts, or as a class when the clone is expanded.

v_gene: TRBV7-3
j_gene: TRBJ1-1
d_gene: NA
abundance: NA
CDR3nt: TGTGCCAGCAGGGGCGACGGTGAGAACATTGAAGCTTTCTTT
CDR3aa: CASRGDGENIEAFF

v_gene: TRBV7-2
j_gene: TRBJ2-1
d_gene: NA
abundance: few
CDR3nt: TGTGCCTCTCGGTACCAGTCGATCAGCTCCTACAATGAGCAGTTCTTC
CDR3aa: CASRYQSISSYNEQFF

v_gene: TRBV19
j_gene: TRBJ2-7
d_gene: TRBD2
abundance: NA
CDR3nt: TGTGCCAGTAGTATAGACGGGGGGGCCTACGAGCAGTACTTC
CDR3aa: CASSIDGGAYEQYF

v_gene: TRBV4-2
j_gene: TRBJ1-2
d_gene: NA
abundance: NA
CDR3nt: TGTGCCAGCAGCCAAGGGGGACACATCTACAGGAACTATGGCTACACCTTC
CDR3aa: CASSQGGHIYRNYGYTF

v_gene: TRBV2
j_gene: TRBJ2-7
d_gene: NA
abundance: NA
CDR3nt: TGTGCCAGCAGGCCCCGGTCCTCCTACGAGCAGTACTTC
CDR3aa: CASRPRSSYEQYF

v_gene: TRBV6-1
j_gene: TRBJ2-6
d_gene: NA
abundance: NA
CDR3nt: TGTGCCAGCAGCTTTGCCCGCGACAGGAGGATAATAATCTCTGGGGCCAACGTCCTGACTTTC
CDR3aa: CASSFARDRRIIISGANVLTF

v_gene: TRBV7-2
j_gene: TRBJ2-5
d_gene: TRBD2
abundance: NA
CDR3nt: TGTGCCAGCAGCTTAGGACCCCCCGGGGGGGCCGGAGAGACCCAGTACTTC
CDR3aa: CASSLGPPGGAGETQYF

v_gene: TRBV6-2/TRBV6-3
j_gene: TRBJ2-2
d_gene: TRBD2
abundance: NA
CDR3nt: TGTGCCAGCAGTTCAGTCAGCGGGGGCGACCCGTCTCGGACCGGGGAGCTGTTTTTT
CDR3aa: CASSSVSGGDPSRTGELFF

v_gene: TRBV4-1
j_gene: TRBJ1-1
d_gene: NA
abundance: once
CDR3nt: TGCGCCGGCAGCCAAGGGAGGGACACTGAAGCTTTCTTT
CDR3aa: CAGSQGRDTEAFF

v_gene: TRBV20-1
j_gene: TRBJ2-2
d_gene: TRBD1
abundance: NA
CDR3nt: TGCAGTGCCTCTGGGGACAGGGGATTCACCGGGGAGCTGTTTTTT
CDR3aa: CSASGDRGFTGELFF

v_gene: TRBV27
j_gene: TRBJ1-2
d_gene: NA
abundance: NA
CDR3nt: TGTGCCAGCACTTTGATGGGGGATGGGCCTAGCGATGGCTACACCTTC
CDR3aa: CASTLMGDGPSDGYTF

v_gene: TRBV20-1
j_gene: TRBJ2-1
d_gene: TRBD2
abundance: NA
CDR3nt: TGCAGTGCTAGAGGGAATAGCGGGGCCTGTTATCGGAATGAGCAGTTCTTC
CDR3aa: CSARGNSGACYRNEQFF